The subject of this entry is one TCR beta chain. The data were obtained in a study of blood T cell repertoires in COVID-19. The CDR3 is 13 amino acids. V dropped 6 bases and J dropped 5 bases, with 11 bases sitting between them. Germline V gene sequence: CDR1 MDHEN, CDR2 SYDVKM. Sequencing used immunoSEQ multiplex PCR; TCRdb keeps in-frame clones, though not all of them. The table lists about 150,000 clones, 75% to 85% of them singletons. The TCR comes from a woman in her sixties or seventies with COVID-19, enrolled during active disease. The chain links TRBV28 to TRBJ2-1; D not resolved. The sample comprised peripheral blood. CDR3 loop: CASSLQINNEQFF. The CDR3 coding sequence is TGTGCCAGCAGCCTACAGATAAACAATGAGCAGTTCTTC.